What follows are 15 T cell receptor beta chains derived from one specimen sequenced in a study of early T cells in non-severe SARS-CoV-2 infection. In TCRdb, the 5' RACE reads were re-called with MiXCR into one record per CDR3 protein. The data contain approximately 98,000 distinct CDR3 sequences, about 12% of them seen just once; the ten biggest clones take up 3% to 3.5%. The sample consisted of whole blood. The receptors were sampled from an adult who was a healthcare worker with PCR-confirmed SARS-CoV-2 infection or an uninfected control (not recorded which).

This clonotype came up many times. V is TRBV29-1 and J is TRBJ2-7; 7 nucleotides agree with TRBD1. This CDR3 has 13 residues. Germline V gene lookup returns CDR1 SQVTM and CDR2 ANQGSEA. After removal of 7 bases from V and 3 bases from J, the junction contained 9 bases not matched to a gene. CDR3 sequence reads: CSAMDRTSYEQYF. CDR3 nucleotide sequence: TGCAGCGCTATGGACAGGACCAGCTACGAGCAGTACTTC.

This clonotype occurred once. The CDR3 DNA reads as TGCAGTGCCGGGGGACAGGTGAACACTGAAGCTTTCTTT. Its translation is CSAGGQVNTEAFF. The V gene is TRBV20-1, the J gene TRBJ1-1; TRBD1 matches at 8 bases. CDR1 and CDR2 from the germline V gene are DFQATT and SNEGSKA (reference sequence). The CDR3 is 13 amino acids. Germline trimming cut 6 bases from V and 0 bases from J; bases unmatched to any gene: 3.

This clonotype was counted at least ten times. V and J are TRBV5-4 and TRBJ2-3; 8 bases match TRBD1. Germline V gene sequence: CDR1 SGHNT, CDR2 YYREEE (reference sequence). V lost 0 bases and J lost 0; bases outside the gene matches: 6. This CDR3 is built from 17 residues. The CDR3 is CASSLETGVGSTDTQYF. The CDR3 region has the DNA TGTGCCAGCAGCTTGGAGACAGGGGTTGGGAGCACAGATACGCAGTATTTT. The variable domain in full, with the rest retrieved from reference TRBV5-4 and TRBJ2-3, is ETGVTQSPTHLIKTRGQQVTLRCSSQSGHNTVSWYQQALGQGPQFIFQYYREEENGRGNFPPRFSGLQFPNYSSELNVNALELDDSALYLCASSLETGVGSTDTQYFGPGTRLTVL.

This clonotype has a count of ten or more. The chain employs TRBV12-3 or TRBV12-4 and TRBJ1-1; 7 bases match TRBD1. CDR3 size: 14 residues. J gave up 7 bases and V 4 bases, and 9 bases lay outside the gene matches. CDR3 nucleotides: TGTGCCAGCAGTTACACAGACAGGGCTGTTGAAGCTTTCTTT. Protein product: CASSYTDRAVEAFF.

The CDR3 DNA reads TGTGCCTCCTTGAGGGGGGGCTGGACTGAAGCTTTCTTT. Translated: CASLRGGWTEAFF. This chain connects TRBV30 to TRBJ1-1; weak D call: TRBD1 (6 bases). Deletions cut 7 bases from V and 5 bases from J, with 17 bases between. This CDR3 is 13 amino acids long. The germline V gene encodes CDR1 GTSNPN and CDR2 SVGIG (reference sequence).

In its sample, this clonotype was seen a few times. The chain combines TRBV11-3 with TRBJ1-6; a possible D gene is TRBD1 (5 bases). The CDR3 runs 15 residues. Trimming removed 0 bases from V and 5 bases from J, with 8 bases in between. Germline V CDR1 and CDR2: SGHNT, YENEEA. CDR3: CASSLDGGNNSPLHF. The CDR3 DNA sequence: TGTGCCAGCAGCTTAGACGGGGGTAATAATTCACCCCTCCACTTT.

This clonotype was seen repeatedly, ten times or more. The chain recombines TRBV28 with TRBJ1-5; no reliable D call. The CDR3 is made up of 13 amino acids. CDR1 is MDHEN and CDR2 is SYDVKM in the germline V gene. The V end was cut by 4 bases, the J end by 1 base, with 5 bases between. For the CDR3, the DNA is TGTGCCAGCAGTTGGGCCAGCAATCAGCCCCAGCATTTT. Translating gives CASSWASNQPQHF.

This clonotype was picked up many times. The rearrangement uses TRBV7-6 and TRBJ2-7, with D perhaps assigned TRBD1 or TRBD2 (6 bases each). Germline-derived CDR1 and CDR2 are SGHVS and FNYEAQ. The CDR3 sequence is 15 residues long. The V and J ends lost 1 base and 2 bases respectively, with 12 bases between them. In nucleotides, the CDR3 is TGTGCCAGCAGCTTAGAGGGGGGCAGGGCCTACGAGCAGTACTTC. It specifies CASSLEGGRAYEQYF.

This clonotype has a handful of counts. This chain joins TRBV10-2 and TRBJ2-7; 7 nucleotides agree with TRBD2. Trimming cost V 10 bases and J 0 bases; bases outside gene matches: 6. This CDR3 contains 13 residues. Germline-derived CDR1 and CDR2 are WSHSY and SAAADI. The CDR3 here is CATTSDSSYEQYF. Written as DNA, the CDR3 is TGCGCCACCACTAGCGACAGCTCCTACGAGCAGTACTTC.

This clonotype was seen ten or more times. The rearrangement uses TRBV7-8 and TRBJ2-1; TRBD2 matches 15 bases. With V trimmed by 5 bases and J by 9 bases, 5 bases remained unmatched. CDR3 length: 15 amino acids. Per the germline V gene, CDR1 is SGHVS and CDR2 is FQNEAQ. As DNA, the CDR3 is TGTGCCAGCAGCCTAGGACTAGCGGGAGGGAGTGAGCAGTTCTTC. The encoded protein is CASSLGLAGGSEQFF.

The V gene is TRBV28, the J gene TRBJ2-7, with TRBD1 identical over 8 bases. The V segment lost 4 bases and the J segment 5 bases; nucleotides outside the gene matches: 4. The CDR3 covers 13 residues. In germline, CDR1 is MDHEN, CDR2 SYDVKM. In nucleotides, the CDR3 is TGTGCCAGCAGTTGGACAGGGTTAGACGAGCAGTACTTC. Encoded protein: CASSWTGLDEQYF.

The J gene is TRBJ2-5, the V gene TRBV9, with 10 positions matching TRBD2. This CDR3 is built from 15 residues. Germline CDR1 reads SGDLS; CDR2 reads YYNGEE. The junction had 4 bases not matched to a gene; V was cut back by 3 bases and J by 2 bases. The CDR3 sequence is CASSAGLAVQETQYF. For the CDR3, the DNA is TGTGCCAGCAGCGCCGGACTAGCGGTACAAGAGACCCAGTACTTC.

The chain joins TRBV7-9 to TRBJ2-2; possible D gene TRBD1, 5 bases. V was clipped by 5 bases and J by 6 bases, with 16 bases between them. There are 15 residues in the CDR3. Per the germline V gene, CDR1 is SEHNR and CDR2 is FQNEAQ (reference sequence). CDR3: CASSPPRVGSGELFF. CDR3 coding DNA: TGTGCCAGCAGCCCCCCCAGGGTCGGTTCCGGGGAGCTGTTTTTT.

The rearrangement links TRBV28 to TRBJ2-7; 9 bases are a match to TRBD1. Germline V gene sequence: CDR1 MDHEN, CDR2 SYDVKM. The CDR3 length is 16 residues. Unmatched junction bases numbered 11, after V lost 4 bases and J lost 4 bases. The chain's CDR3 is CASSSSLDRGLYEQYF. The CDR3 DNA sequence: TGTGCCAGCAGTTCTTCCTTAGACAGGGGGTTGTACGAGCAGTACTTC.

This clonotype was counted many times. Sequence at one end of the junction differs from germline and may be a read error. V and J are TRBV7-7 and TRBJ1-5, with D perhaps matching TRBD1 (6 bases). CDR3 length equals 14 residues. CDR1 is SSHAT, CDR2 FNYEAQ, per germline (reference sequence). DNA for the CDR3: TGTGCTAGCAGGGGAAAGTATAGCAATCAGCCCCAGCATTTT. Amino acids: CASRGKYSNQPQHF. The variable domain in full, with the rest retrieved from reference TRBV7-7 and TRBJ1-5, is GAGVSQSPRYKVTKRGQDVTLRCDPISSHATLYWYQQALGQGPEFLTYFNYEAQPDKSGLPSDRFSAERPEGSISTLTIQRTEQRDSAMYRCASRGKYSNQPQHFGDGTRLSIL.